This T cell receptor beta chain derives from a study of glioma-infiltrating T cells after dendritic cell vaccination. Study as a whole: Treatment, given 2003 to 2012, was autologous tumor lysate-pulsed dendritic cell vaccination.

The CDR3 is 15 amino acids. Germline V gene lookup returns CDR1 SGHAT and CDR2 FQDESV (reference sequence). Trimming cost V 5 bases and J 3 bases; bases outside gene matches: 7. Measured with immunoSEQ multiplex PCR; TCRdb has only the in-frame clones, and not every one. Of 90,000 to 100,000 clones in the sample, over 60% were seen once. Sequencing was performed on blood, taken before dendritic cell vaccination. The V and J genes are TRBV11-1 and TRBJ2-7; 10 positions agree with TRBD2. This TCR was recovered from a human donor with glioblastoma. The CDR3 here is CASSTGLALGYEQYF. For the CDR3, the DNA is TGTGCCAGCAGCACGGGACTAGCGTTGGGCTACGAGCAGTACTTC.